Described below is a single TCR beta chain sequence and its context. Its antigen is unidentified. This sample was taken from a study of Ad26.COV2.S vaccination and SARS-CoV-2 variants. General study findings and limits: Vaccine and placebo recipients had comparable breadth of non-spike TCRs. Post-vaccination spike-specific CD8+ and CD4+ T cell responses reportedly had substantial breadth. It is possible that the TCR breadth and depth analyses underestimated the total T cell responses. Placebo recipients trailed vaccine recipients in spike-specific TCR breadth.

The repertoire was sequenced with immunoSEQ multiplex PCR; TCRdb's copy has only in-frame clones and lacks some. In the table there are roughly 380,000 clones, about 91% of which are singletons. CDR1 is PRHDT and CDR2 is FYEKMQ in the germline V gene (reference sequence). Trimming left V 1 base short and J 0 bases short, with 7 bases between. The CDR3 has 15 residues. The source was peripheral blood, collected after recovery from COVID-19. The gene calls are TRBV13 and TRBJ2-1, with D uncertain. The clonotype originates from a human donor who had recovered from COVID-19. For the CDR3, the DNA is TGTGCCAGCAGCTTAGTTAGTGCCTCCTACAATGAGCAGTTCTTC. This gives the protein CASSLVSASYNEQFF.